This T cell receptor beta chain was sequenced in a study of blood T cell repertoires in COVID-19 (dated by TCRdb to about 2020). About the investigation overall: Samples covering the acute and convalescent phases of COVID-19 were provided by collaborators in the United States, Italy and Spain. Nearly every sample came with metadata listing a de-identified subject ID, COVID-19 status, age in years and sex. HLA class I and class II types, where available, came from metadata supplied by the sample provider rather than from assay-based typing. The repertoires were made available in a free public database intended to serve as a resource for research on the immune response to SARS-CoV-2. Deeply sampled blood TCRbeta repertoires from subjects exposed to, actively infected with, or recovered from COVID-19 were included in the dataset. The samples were drawn from the first 160 participants of the ongoing ImmuneRACE study and from about 1,200 subjects provided by 6 global collaborators. The material from the prospective study consisted of cDNA or gDNA derived from T cells, B-cell-depleted T cells, or PBMCs.

Study-wide conclusions, independent of this receptor: Clinical and demographic metadata were provided uncurated, with the amount varying by source and participant.

The CDR3 runs 14 amino acids, cysteine and phenylalanine included. The kept DNA is CDR3 alone, 42 bases in frame from the first base. CDR1 and CDR2 are drawn from the germline V gene (reference sequence): MNHNY, SVGAGI. Clipping removes 5 bases from V and 1 base from J, with 3 as the unmatched junction base count. Points on this clone: Its recognized antigen is unknown. Base qualities are not provided; no much larger clone lies one nucleotide away.

TCRbeta CDR3 regions were amplified from genomic DNA by means of the immunoSEQ Assay, a bias-controlled multiplex PCR. On the authors' methods: Nucleated cell counts per sample were estimated from amplification of reference gene primers within the assay. To quantify the absolute abundance of each unique TCRbeta CDR3 rearrangement, sequence reads were collapsed and filtered. For each sample, productive Simpson clonality was calculated as the square root of Simpson's diversity index over productive rearrangements. Held by TCRdb, this immuneACCESS table contains in-frame sequences only and omits some clones. Under half of the omission traces to an unresolved V gene where checked; the cause of the rest is unknown. The DNA was the basis for D and trimming; V, J and clone size are from that table. The sample table lists more than 95,000 clones, over 80% of them with a count of one. The ten largest clones take up more than 15% of the sample.

Collaborating institutions collected whole blood in K2EDTA tubes following their own protocols. For TCRbeta analysis, collaborator samples were shipped as frozen whole blood, as isolated PBMCs, or as DNA extracted from either sample type. Material: peripheral blood. The chain joins TRBV6-6 to TRBJ2-3, and TRBD2 aligns with 7 junction nucleotides. This sequence was found in a man at least 80 years old with acute or convalescent COVID-19. The CDR3 protein sequence reads: CASSRLAGTDTQYF. Read as DNA, the sequence is TGTGCCAGCAGTCGGCTAGCGGGCACAGATACGCAGTATTTT.